One and the same sample provided the 14 T cell receptor beta chains below, sequenced in a study of cytomegalovirus exposure and HLA in healthy donors (dated by TCRdb to the late 2010s). Library preparation used the immunoSEQ multiplex PCR assay. For the multiplex PCR, a mixture combining 60 forward primers for TCR Vbeta segments and 13 reverse primers for TCR Jbeta segments was used. Not all clones reach the TCRdb copy of this immuneACCESS table, which keeps in-frame sequences only. Checked studies attribute under half of the gap to unresolved V genes and leave the rest unexplained. Counted in this sample were about 300,000 clones; around 86% of them appeared once. Clones ranked in the top ten supply 3.5% to 4.5% of the sample. The specimen was PBMCs. Receptor source: a man in his forties in good health and CMV-seropositive.

The CDR3: CASSPEDDRFNYGYTF. In nucleotides, the CDR3 is TGTGCCAGCTCACCAGAAGATGACAGGTTCAACTATGGCTACACCTTC. V and J are TRBV18 and TRBJ1-2; D may be TRBD1 (6 bases). With 2 bases removed from V and 2 bases from J, the gap between germline ends came to 15 bases. The CDR3 has 16 amino acids. Germline V gives CDR1 KGHSH, CDR2 LQKENI. The full variable domain, rest sourced from reference TRBV18 and TRBJ1-2, is NAGVMQNPRHLVRRRGQEARLRCSPMKGHSHVYWYRQLPEEGLKFMVYLQKENIIDESGMPKERFSAEFPKEGPSILRIQQVVRGDSAAYFCASSPEDDRFNYGYTFGSGTRLTVV.

The chain has TRBV6-5 and TRBJ2-7, with TRBD2 matching over 9 bases. The CDR3 is 13 amino acids. Germline CDR1 is MNHEY and CDR2 is SVGAGI. The ends lost 6 bases at V and 6 bases at J; junction bases unmatched: 6. CDR3 nucleotides: TGTGCCAGCAGCCAGGGACTAGCAGGCGAGCAGTACTTC. It encodes CASSQGLAGEQYF.

The rearrangement joins TRBV4-3 to TRBJ1-6; D not resolved. Germline V gene sequence: CDR1 LGHNA, CDR2 YSLEER. CDR3 length equals 16 residues. Trimming removed 0 bases from V and 0 bases from J, with 6 bases in between. This chain's CDR3 is CASSQDRSSYNSPLHF. CDR3 bases: TGCGCCAGCAGCCAAGATCGGAGCTCCTATAATTCACCCCTCCACTTT.

This clone was picked up one time. CDR3 nucleotides: TGTGCCAGCAGCTTAAGACTAGCGAGCACAGATACGCAGCATTTT. This translates into CASSLRLASTDTQHF. The chain carries TRBV11-2 and TRBJ2-3, with D hard to call. The J call may not be correct, given that the DNA end is closer to TRBJ1-5. This CDR3 is 15 amino acids long. The germline V gene has CDR1 SGHAT and CDR2 FQNNGV.

The chain couples TRBV7-9 to TRBJ2-5; TRBD1 aligns across 7 bases. The closer fit of TRBJ2-7 to the DNA end suggests the J call may be wrong. Looked up from germline, CDR1 is SEHNR and CDR2 is FQNEAQ (reference sequence). The CDR3 contains 16 residues. The CDR3 protein is CASSLDPTGHSYEQYF. For the CDR3, the DNA is TGTGCCAGCAGCTTAGATCCGACAGGGCACTCCTACGAGCAGTACTTC.

Turning to this clone: Other DNA sequences in this sample translate to the same CDR3. This chain links TRBV9 with TRBJ2-7; TRBD2 aligns across 10 bases. The ends lost 3 bases at V and 3 bases at J; junction bases unmatched: 3. Germline loops: CDR1 SGDLS, CDR2 YYNGEE. This CDR3 contains 14 residues. Here the CDR3 DNA reads TGTGCCAGCAGCGCCGGACTAGCGGACTACGAGCAGTACTTC. Translating it yields CASSAGLADYEQYF.

The chain combines TRBV19 with TRBJ2-1; TRBD1 aligns across 9 bases. Losses at the gene ends were 5 bases for V and 7 bases for J; bases not matched to a gene: 18. The CDR3 runs to 18 residues. Germline assignment: CDR1 LNHDA and CDR2 SQIVND (reference sequence). CDR3: CASSPRTGDYTYINEQFF. The DNA for the CDR3 is TGTGCCAGTAGTCCCAGGACAGGGGACTATACATACATTAATGAGCAGTTCTTC. Combining the CDR3 with reference TRBV19 and TRBJ2-1 gives the whole variable domain DGGITQSPKYLFRKEGQNVTLSCEQNLNHDAMYWYRQDPGQGLRLIYYSQIVNDFQKGDIAEGYSVSREKKESFPLTVTSAQKNPTAFYLCASSPRTGDYTYINEQFFGPGTRLTVL.

The V and J genes are TRBV19 and TRBJ2-1; TRBD2 aligns across 7 bases. After removal of 7 bases from V and 4 bases from J, the junction contained 7 bases not matched to a gene. The CDR3 covers 14 residues. Germline CDR1 reads LNHDA; CDR2 reads SQIVND (reference sequence). CDR3 loop: CASNAGGSYNEQFF. The CDR3 region has the DNA TGTGCCAGTAATGCTGGCGGGAGTTACAATGAGCAGTTCTTC.

The rearrangement joins TRBV7-3 to TRBJ2-1; 7 bases fit TRBD1. J lost 8 bases, V lost 8 bases, and 12 bases had no gene match. Germline CDR1 is SGHTA and CDR2 is FQGTGA. The length of the CDR3 is 14 residues. As DNA, the CDR3 is TGTGCCAGCGGGAATGGGGACAGTCGTTATGAGCAGTTCTTC. Its translation is CASGNGDSRYEQFF.

The V and J genes are TRBV19 and TRBJ1-4; D perhaps matches TRBD1 (6 bases). V dropped 4 bases and J dropped 3 bases, with 15 bases sitting between them. Germline lookup yields CDR1 LNHDA and CDR2 SQIVND (reference sequence). The CDR3 has 16 amino acids. CDR3 DNA: TGTGCCAGTAGTACTACCAGACAGGCCTCTAATGAAAAACTGTTTTTT. This encodes CASSTTRQASNEKLFF. The full variable domain, rest sourced from reference TRBV19 and TRBJ1-4, is DGGITQSPKYLFRKEGQNVTLSCEQNLNHDAMYWYRQDPGQGLRLIYYSQIVNDFQKGDIAEGYSVSREKKESFPLTVTSAQKNPTAFYLCASSTTRQASNEKLFFGSGTQLSVL.

The chain uses TRBV28 and TRBJ2-1; TRBD2 agrees at 14 bases. V lost 3 bases to trimming and J lost 9 bases; unmatched junction nucleotides: 10. CDR1 is MDHEN, CDR2 SYDVKM, per germline. CDR3 size: 17 residues. CDR3 nucleotide sequence: TGTGCCAGCAGTTTGAACCCGGGACTAGCGGGAGATAGTGAGCAGTTCTTC. This gives the protein CASSLNPGLAGDSEQFF.

The chain is built from TRBV2 and TRBJ1-2, with D possibly being TRBD1 (5 bases). The CDR3 runs to 12 residues. The V and J ends lost 4 bases and 5 bases respectively, with 8 bases between them. Germline assignment: CDR1 SNHLY and CDR2 FYNNEI. CDR3 sequence: CASSGGTYGYTF. The CDR3 region has the DNA TGTGCCAGCAGTGGAGGGACTTATGGCTACACCTTC.

In its sample, this clone was seen once. The chain has TRBV10-3 and TRBJ1-2, with 7 bases that match TRBD1. The CDR3 has 14 amino acids. V dropped 4 bases and J dropped 0; count of bases not matched to a gene: 2. CDR1 is ENHRY, CDR2 SYGVKD, per germline. The CDR3: CAISAGTANYGYTF. The CDR3 nucleotides read TGTGCCATCAGTGCGGGGACAGCTAACTATGGCTACACCTTC.

Worth noting for this clone: The sample holds other DNA sequences that translate to the same CDR3. This rearrangement joins TRBV19 to TRBJ2-1; D is uncertain. The CDR3 covers 15 residues. Trimming removed 3 bases at V and 0 bases at J, with 9 bases between. The germline gives CDR1 LNHDA, CDR2 SQIVND (reference sequence). The CDR3 DNA is TGTGCCAGTAGTATTCCGCTGAGCTCCTACAATGAGCAGTTCTTC. Protein: CASSIPLSSYNEQFF.